The 22 T cell receptor beta chains given below trace back to one sample, sequenced in a study of CD8 T cells in Susac syndrome. Reverse transcription of roughly 0.45 to 1 ug RNA was carried out with random hexamers. TCRdb analysed the immunoSEQ multiplex PCR reads with MiXCR anew, one entry per CDR3 protein. The table records about 150,000 distinct CDR3 sequences, under 95% of them present only once. Specimen: CD4+ T cells from PBMCs. Source of these receptors: a human donor in good health.

J is TRBJ2-7 and V is TRBV2; 7 nucleotides match TRBD1. This CDR3 has 13 residues. Per the germline V gene, CDR1 is SNHLY and CDR2 is FYNNEI. J lost 5 bases, V lost 7 bases, and 8 bases had no gene match. CDR3 DNA: TGTGCCAGCACCGAAGGTCAGGGGGACGAGCAGTACTTC. Amino acid sequence: CASTEGQGDEQYF.

The V and J genes are TRBV21-1 and TRBJ1-6; the table's TRBD1 call for D was not verified on the DNA. TRBV21-1 corresponds to a pseudogene. This CDR3 has 17 residues. This chain's CDR3 is CASSKGGTPEYNSPLHF. The CDR3 DNA sequence: TGTGCCAGCAGCAAGGGGGGGACCCCTGAGTATAATTCACCCCTCCACTTT.

V and J are TRBV5-4 and TRBJ1-4; tentatively, D is TRBD1 (6 bases). V was trimmed by 1 base and J by 2 bases, leaving 12 bases between them. Looked up from germline, CDR1 is SGHNT and CDR2 is YYREEE (reference sequence). This CDR3 spans 16 amino acids. The CDR3 reads CASSLSGEATNEKLFF. The DNA for the CDR3 is TGTGCCAGCAGCTTGTCAGGGGAGGCGACTAATGAAAAACTGTTTTTT. Drawing the rest from reference TRBV5-4 and TRBJ1-4, the complete variable domain is ETGVTQSPTHLIKTRGQQVTLRCSSQSGHNTVSWYQQALGQGPQFIFQYYREEENGRGNFPPRFSGLQFPNYSSELNVNALELDDSALYLCASSLSGEATNEKLFFGSGTQLSVL.

The chain recombines TRBV6-2 or TRBV6-3 with TRBJ2-5; possible D gene TRBD1, 5 bases. V was trimmed by 0 bases and J by 4 bases, leaving 12 bases between them. The CDR3 covers 15 residues. Germline-derived CDR1 and CDR2 are MNHEY and SVGEGT. The CDR3, as DNA: TGTGCCAGCAGTTACTCGGCGGTCCAGGGAGAGACCCAGTACTTC. Its translation is CASSYSAVQGETQYF.

The chain is built from TRBV28 and TRBJ1-2, with D unclear. CDR1 and CDR2 from the germline V gene are MDHEN and SYDVKM. This CDR3 is built from 14 residues. The V end lost 0 bases, the J end lost 4 bases, and 9 bases lay between the germline ends. CDR3 DNA sequence: TGTGCCAGCAGTTTATGGGGCGGTAGCTATGGCTACACCTTC. Translating gives CASSLWGGSYGYTF.

This clonotype was seen once. The CDR3 loop is CAWDRDRSSYNSPLHF. In DNA form, the CDR3 reads TGTGCCTGGGACCGCGACAGGAGCTCCTATAATTCACCCCTCCACTTT. This chain joins TRBV30 and TRBJ1-6; maybe TRBD1 (6 bases). The V gene lost 5 bases and the J gene lost 0 bases, with 14 bases spanning the gap. CDR3 size: 16 residues. In germline, CDR1 is GTSNPN, CDR2 SVGIG (reference sequence).

The CDR3 region is CASSPGLAGKEQYF. CDR3 DNA sequence: TGTGCCAGTAGTCCGGGACTAGCGGGCAAGGAGCAGTACTTC. The genes are TRBV19 and TRBJ2-7, with 12 positions matching TRBD2. V gave up 5 bases and J gave up 7 bases; unmatched junction bases: 6. Germline V gives CDR1 LNHDA, CDR2 SQIVND (reference sequence). The CDR3 spans 14 residues.

This chain links TRBV7-2 with TRBJ2-1, with 8 bases that match TRBD2. V lost 3 bases, J lost 9 bases, and 10 bases stayed unmatched. CDR1 and CDR2 from the germline V gene are SGHTA and FQGNSA. The CDR3 length is 15 residues. The CDR3 bases are TGTGCCAGCAGCTTGATCGGCGGGGGGATGGGTGAGCAGTTCTTC. This sequence encodes CASSLIGGGMGEQFF.

V usage is TRBV28 and J usage is TRBJ1-4, with D perhaps TRBD1 (5 bases). Per the germline V gene, CDR1 is MDHEN and CDR2 is SYDVKM. The CDR3 is made up of 14 amino acids. Trimming removed 5 bases from V and 7 bases from J, with 14 bases in between. In DNA form, the CDR3 reads TGTGCCAGCAGTGCCGCAGGGATGAGTGAAAAACTGTTTTTT. It codes for CASSAAGMSEKLFF.

The rearrangement links TRBV6-2 or TRBV6-3 to TRBJ2-3; 7 bases fit TRBD2. V lost 6 bases, J lost 4 bases, and 7 bases stayed unmatched. CDR3 length equals 14 residues. CDR1 and CDR2 from the germline V gene are MNHEY and SVGEGT. DNA of the CDR3: TGTGCCAGCAGACTGACTAGCACTCCAGATACGCAGTATTTT. It is translated as CASRLTSTPDTQYF.

V gene TRBV18 combines with J gene TRBJ2-7; 9 bases are a match to TRBD1. The CDR3 is made up of 14 amino acids. Losses at the gene ends were 4 bases for V and 5 bases for J; bases not matched to a gene: 6. CDR1 and CDR2 from the germline V gene are KGHSH and LQKENI. CDR3 amino acids: CASSLQGATDEQYF. CDR3 bases: TGTGCCAGCTCACTACAGGGGGCAACGGACGAGCAGTACTTC.

This clonotype was seen a single time. The chain carries TRBV6-5 and TRBJ2-7; TRBD1 matches 9 bases. The germline V gene encodes CDR1 MNHEY and CDR2 SVGAGI. The CDR3 totals 17 residues. J gave up 1 base and V 2 bases, and 9 bases lay outside the gene matches. The CDR3 sequence: CASSYPSGTGRSYEQYF. The CDR3 DNA is TGTGCCAGCAGTTACCCCTCCGGGACAGGGAGGTCCTACGAGCAGTACTTC.

This clonotype came up once. The chain links TRBV25-1 to TRBJ1-6; TRBD1 aligns across 7 bases. Germline V gene data show CDR1 as MGHDK and CDR2 as SYGVNS. The CDR3 has 16 amino acids. V lost 1 base to trimming and J lost 7 bases; unmatched junction nucleotides: 7. The CDR3 nucleotides are TGTGCCAGCAGTGAATTTTCAGGGGGTCGGAATTCACCCCTCCACTTT. It codes for CASSEFSGGRNSPLHF.

The chain combines TRBV25-1 with TRBJ1-2; D unclear. Germline V gene lookup returns CDR1 MGHDK and CDR2 SYGVNS. This CDR3 has 14 amino acids. Trimming shortened V by 6 bases and J by 4 bases, and 15 bases separated the two germline ends. The CDR3 protein is CASRAGLQSYGYTF. The CDR3 bases are TGTGCCAGCAGAGCAGGTCTCCAAAGCTATGGCTACACCTTC.

This chain joins TRBV27 and TRBJ2-7; the D is unclear. V lost 8 bases and J lost 6, with 11 bases in between. The CDR3 spans 11 residues. In germline, CDR1 is MNHEY, CDR2 SMNVEV (reference sequence). Here the CDR3 reads CASGRFGEQYF. CDR3 nucleotides: TGTGCCAGCGGGCGATTCGGCGAGCAGTACTTC.

The chain recombines TRBV20-1 with TRBJ2-6, with D perhaps TRBD1 (6 bases). The V end lost 5 bases, the J end lost 0 bases, and 11 bases lay between the germline ends. CDR3 length: 15 amino acids. Germline V CDR1 and CDR2: DFQATT, SNEGSKA (reference sequence). The CDR3 loop is CSADGQSSGANVLTF. CDR3 bases: TGCAGTGCTGACGGACAGAGCTCTGGGGCCAACGTCCTGACTTTC.

This clonotype appeared once. One junction end disagrees with the germline gene, perhaps due to a read error. The V and J genes are TRBV20-1 and TRBJ2-7, with D tentatively TRBD2 (5 bases). Germline values: CDR1 DFQATT, CDR2 SNEGSKA (reference sequence). The CDR3 runs 12 residues. The CDR3 reads CSARDYLAEQYF. CDR3 DNA sequence: TGCAGTGCTCGAGACTATCTAGCCGAGCAGTACTTC.

The chain is built from TRBV28 and TRBJ2-6; 11 nucleotides agree with TRBD1. With 5 bases clipped from V and 2 bases from J, the junction kept 8 bases outside the gene matches. The CDR3 extends over 18 amino acids. Per germline, CDR1 MDHEN and CDR2 SYDVKM. CDR3 nucleotides: TGTGCCAGCAGTACCCCGGACAGGGGGCTGGCTGGGGCCAACGTCCTGACTTTC. Protein: CASSTPDRGLAGANVLTF. The whole variable domain, remainder taken from reference TRBV28 and TRBJ2-6, is DVKVTQSSRYLVKRTGEKVFLECVQDMDHENMFWYRQDPGLGLRLIYFSYDVKMKEKGDIPEGYSVSREKKERFSLILESASTNQTSMYLCASSTPDRGLAGANVLTFGAGSRLTVL.

This chain uses TRBV29-1 with TRBJ2-7; 10 bases fit TRBD2. Germline loops: CDR1 SQVTM, CDR2 ANQGSEA. This CDR3 is 15 amino acids long. V shed 4 bases, J shed 0 bases, and the junction held 6 bases outside the gene matches. The CDR3 reads CSVARLAGDSYEQYF. The CDR3 bases are TGCAGCGTTGCTAGACTAGCGGGCGACTCCTACGAGCAGTACTTC.

CDR3 nucleotide sequence: TGTGCCAGCAGCCCACCCCCCAAAGCGGGAACGAATGAGCAGTTCTTC. Its protein product is CASSPPPKAGTNEQFF. The rearrangement joins TRBV7-3 to TRBJ2-1, with 7 nucleotides matching TRBD2. The trim removed 5 bases at V and 7 bases at J, leaving 14 bases unmatched. Germline assignment: CDR1 SGHTA and CDR2 FQGTGA. The CDR3 is 16 residues long.

This rearrangement joins TRBV7-9 to TRBJ1-1; D remains unclear. CDR3 length equals 14 residues. Germline CDR1 is SEHNR and CDR2 is FQNEAQ (reference sequence). V was pared by 5 bases and J by 3 bases, with 13 bases between. The CDR3 DNA sequence: TGTGCCAGCAGCGTACACAAGCCAGACACTGAAGCTTTCTTT. It encodes CASSVHKPDTEAFF.

The table lists this clonotype with a count of one. V usage is TRBV7-2 and J usage is TRBJ2-7; 8 nucleotides line up with TRBD1. V lost 3 bases and J lost 0; bases outside the gene matches: 7. Germline lookup yields CDR1 SGHTA and CDR2 FQGNSA. The CDR3 is 16 amino acids. This CDR3 reads CASSFHGQGVSYEQYF. Here the CDR3 DNA reads TGTGCCAGCAGCTTCCATGGACAGGGTGTCTCCTACGAGCAGTACTTC.